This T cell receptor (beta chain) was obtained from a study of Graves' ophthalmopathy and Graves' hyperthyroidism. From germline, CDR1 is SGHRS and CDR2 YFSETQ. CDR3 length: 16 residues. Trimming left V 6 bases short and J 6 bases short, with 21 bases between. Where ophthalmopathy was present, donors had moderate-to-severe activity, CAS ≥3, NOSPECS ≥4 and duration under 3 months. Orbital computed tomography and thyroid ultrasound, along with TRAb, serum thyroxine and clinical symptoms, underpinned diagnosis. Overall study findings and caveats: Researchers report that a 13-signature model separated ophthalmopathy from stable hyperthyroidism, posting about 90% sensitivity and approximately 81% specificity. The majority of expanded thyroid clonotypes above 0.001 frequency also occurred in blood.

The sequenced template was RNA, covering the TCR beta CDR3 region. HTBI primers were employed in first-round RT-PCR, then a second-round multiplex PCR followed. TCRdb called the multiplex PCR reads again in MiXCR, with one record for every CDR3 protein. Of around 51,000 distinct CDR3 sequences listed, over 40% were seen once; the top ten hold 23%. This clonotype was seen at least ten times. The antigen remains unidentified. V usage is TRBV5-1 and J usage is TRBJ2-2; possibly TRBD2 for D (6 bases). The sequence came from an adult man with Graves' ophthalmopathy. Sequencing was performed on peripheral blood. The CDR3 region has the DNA TGCGCCAGCACCCGAGGAGGGGATAGTTCACCCGGGGAGCTGTTTTTT. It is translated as CASTRGGDSSPGELFF.